Shown below are 21 T cell receptor beta chains from a single sample sequenced in a study of response to subunit inactivated influenza vaccine. In TCRdb, the RT-PCR reads were re-called with MiXCR into one record per CDR3 protein. The repertoire includes hundreds of thousands of distinct CDR3 sequences, roughly 12% of them detected once, and roughly 10% sits in the top ten. The starting material was PBMCs from blood, obtained on the day of vaccination. These receptors all stem from a man in his forties or fifties who received an inactivated influenza vaccine.

This clonotype came up many times. The chain uses TRBV4-3 and TRBJ2-7; D not resolved. The CDR3 spans 13 residues. Per the germline V gene, CDR1 is LGHNA and CDR2 is YSLEER. Trimming removed 0 bases at V and 4 bases at J, with 7 bases between. The CDR3 sequence: CASSQDLGYEQYF. For the CDR3, the DNA is TGCGCCAGCAGCCAAGATCTGGGTTACGAGCAGTACTTC.

This clonotype was detected only a few times. V gene TRBV4-1 combines with J gene TRBJ2-1; 9 bases fit TRBD1. The trim removed 5 bases at V and 8 bases at J, leaving 7 bases unmatched. This CDR3 region has 14 residues. The V gene's germline CDR1 is MGHRA and CDR2 YSYEKL. The CDR3 spells CASSFRDRVHEQFF. The CDR3 DNA is TGCGCCAGCAGCTTCCGGGACAGGGTCCATGAGCAGTTCTTC.

This clonotype has at least ten counts. This chain links TRBV7-2 with TRBJ2-3, with unresolved D. V lost 5 bases and J 3 bases, leaving 3 bases between the germline ends. Germline values: CDR1 SGHTA, CDR2 FQGNSA. The CDR3 runs 11 residues. The CDR3 DNA reads TGTGCCAGCAGCAAGACAGATACGCAGTATTTT. Protein sequence: CASSKTDTQYF. The complete variable domain, with remaining parts taken from reference TRBV7-2 and TRBJ2-3, reads GAGVSQSPSNKVTEKGKDVELRCDPISGHTALYWYRQSLGQGLEFLIYFQGNSAPDKSGLPSDRFSAERTGGSVSTLTIQRTQQEDSAVYLCASSKTDTQYFGPGTRLTVL.

In its sample, this clonotype was seen many times. This chain joins TRBV4-2 and TRBJ2-1; TRBD1 or TRBD2 may be the D gene (6 bases each). CDR3 length equals 14 residues. Germline CDR1 reads LGHNA; CDR2 reads YNFKEQ. V was cut by 6 bases and J by 0 bases, with 9 bases left in between. DNA of the CDR3: TGTGCCAGCAGGGAGGGGGGCTCCTACAATGAGCAGTTCTTC. Translating gives CASREGGSYNEQFF.

This clonotype was seen a handful of times. This chain uses TRBV20-1 with TRBJ1-1; D is unclear. Per the germline V gene, CDR1 is DFQATT and CDR2 is SNEGSKA (reference sequence). The V gene lost 6 bases and the J gene lost 4 bases, with 18 bases spanning the gap. This CDR3 spans 14 amino acids. CDR3 DNA sequence: TGCAGTGCGCCACCTGATCTTTTACCCACTGAAGCTTTCTTT. Its translation: CSAPPDLLPTEAFF.

This clonotype was counted a few times. The rearrangement uses TRBV18 and TRBJ2-3; no clear D. Per germline, CDR1 KGHSH and CDR2 LQKENI. The CDR3 loop spans 14 amino acids. Trimming shortened V by 5 bases and J by 4 bases, and 13 bases separated the two germline ends. CDR3 nucleotides: TGTGCCAGCTCATCAACGACGGCTTCAGATACGCAGTATTTT. This encodes CASSSTTASDTQYF.

This clonotype has a handful of counts. V is TRBV27 and J is TRBJ2-1; 10 bases map to TRBD2. The CDR3 loop spans 19 amino acids. Germline loops: CDR1 MNHEY, CDR2 SMNVEV (reference sequence). The V and J ends lost 5 bases and 0 bases, in that order; junction bases with no gene match: 13. CDR3 DNA sequence: TGTGCCAGCAGTACCGACCTAGCGGGGGACTCGAGCTCCTACAATGAGCAGTTCTTC. It encodes CASSTDLAGDSSSYNEQFF.

The genes are TRBV4-2 and TRBJ2-3; 11 positions agree with TRBD2. Germline V gene sequence: CDR1 LGHNA, CDR2 YNFKEQ. The CDR3 runs to 17 residues. The trim removed 5 bases at V and 2 bases at J, leaving 9 bases unmatched. CDR3 nucleotide sequence: TGTGCCAGCAGCGCGGCTAGCGGGAGGACTTACACAGATACGCAGTATTTT. This codes for CASSAASGRTYTDTQYF.

This clonotype has only a few counts. V gene TRBV2 combines with J gene TRBJ2-5; perhaps TRBD2 as D (6 bases). V lost 6 bases and J lost 4, with 15 bases in between. This CDR3 is 14 amino acids long. Germline V gives CDR1 SNHLY, CDR2 FYNNEI. DNA for the CDR3: TGTGCCAGCAGAATCCGAGCGGGTCCAGAGACCCAGTACTTC. Its protein product is CASRIRAGPETQYF. Filled out from reference TRBV2 and TRBJ2-5, the complete variable domain reads EPEVTQTPSHQVTQMGQEVILRCVPISNHLYFYWYRQILGQKVEFLVSFYNNEISEKSEIFDDQFSVERPDGSNFTLKIRSTKLEDSAMYFCASRIRAGPETQYFGPGTRLLVL.

The V call is TRBV4-2, the J call TRBJ2-7; D gene uncertain. CDR1 LGHNA and CDR2 YNFKEQ come from the germline V gene. The CDR3 runs 13 residues. The germline V and J ends were trimmed by 10 bases and 0 bases, with 13 bases remaining between them. The CDR3 sequence is CAIGPGLSYEQYF. The CDR3 nucleotides are TGTGCCATCGGCCCCGGGCTCTCCTACGAGCAGTACTTC.

The V and J genes are TRBV20-1 and TRBJ2-2, with 13 bases aligning to TRBD2. This CDR3 is built from 18 residues. The germline V gene has CDR1 DFQATT and CDR2 SNEGSKA (reference sequence). V trimming: 2 bases; J trimming: 8 bases; junction bases outside the gene matches: 14. The CDR3 is CSARNPGTSGARDGELFF. CDR3 nucleotides: TGCAGTGCTAGAAACCCGGGGACTAGCGGGGCCAGGGATGGGGAGCTGTTTTTT.

The chain is built from TRBV5-4 and TRBJ2-3, with TRBD2 matching 14 bases. V shed 0 bases, J shed 2 bases, and the junction held 8 bases outside the gene matches. The germline V gene encodes CDR1 SGHNT and CDR2 YYREEE (reference sequence). The CDR3 consists of 19 residues. The CDR3 protein is CASSLVTSGRAAYTDTQYF. The CDR3 bases are TGTGCCAGCAGCTTGGTGACTAGCGGGAGGGCCGCGTACACAGATACGCAGTATTTT.

The rearrangement links TRBV6-5 to TRBJ2-7; no definite D call. Germline CDR1 MNHEY, CDR2 SVGAGI. V lost 2 bases and J lost 2, with 7 bases in between. This CDR3 spans 13 amino acids. For the CDR3, the DNA is TGTGCCAGCAGTTACCTGGAAACCTACGAGCAGTACTTC. Its translation is CASSYLETYEQYF.

The rearrangement uses TRBV11-2 and TRBJ1-6; no definite D call. Germline CDR1 SGHAT, CDR2 FQNNGV. CDR3 length equals 15 residues. V lost 4 bases and J 5 bases, leaving 12 bases between the germline ends. The CDR3: CASSSLTTNNSPLHF. Here the CDR3 DNA reads TGTGCCAGCAGCTCCCTGACAACGAATAATTCACCCCTCCACTTT.

The chain joins TRBV7-9 to TRBJ2-3, with D perhaps TRBD2 (6 bases). Germline-derived CDR1 and CDR2 are SEHNR and FQNEAQ (reference sequence). This CDR3 contains 14 residues. Trimming took off 1 base at V and 4 bases at J, with 9 bases between the two ends. The chain's CDR3 is CASSLGQRADTQYF. The CDR3, as DNA: TGTGCCAGCAGCTTAGGGCAGCGGGCAGATACGCAGTATTTT.

This clonotype appeared a few times. CDR3 region: CASRPEVGEQYF. In DNA, the CDR3 is TGTGCCAGCAGGCCCGAAGTGGGCGAGCAGTACTTC. This chain joins TRBV6-5 and TRBJ2-7; no clear D. Germline V gives CDR1 MNHEY, CDR2 SVGAGI. The CDR3 consists of 12 residues. With 6 bases removed from V and 6 bases from J, the gap between germline ends came to 12 bases.

This clonotype was detected many times. V gene TRBV2 combines with J gene TRBJ2-4, with D unresolved. Germline loops: CDR1 SNHLY, CDR2 FYNNEI. V lost 6 bases and J 5 bases, leaving 5 bases between the germline ends. CDR3 size: 11 residues. Here the CDR3 reads CASRAENIQYF. The CDR3 nucleotides are TGTGCCAGCAGGGCTGAAAACATTCAGTACTTC.

This clonotype has at least ten counts. This chain connects TRBV4-2 to TRBJ2-2; 8 nucleotides align to TRBD1. CDR3 length: 16 residues. V gave up 0 bases and J gave up 1 base; unmatched junction bases: 1. Per germline, CDR1 LGHNA and CDR2 YNFKEQ. For the CDR3, the DNA is TGTGCCAGCAGCCAAGAAGGGACAGGGAACACCGGGGAGCTGTTTTTT. Amino acid sequence: CASSQEGTGNTGELFF.

The chain joins TRBV5-1 to TRBJ2-1, with 8 bases fitting TRBD2. V lost 2 bases and J lost 7; bases outside the gene matches: 5. The germline V gene has CDR1 SGHRS and CDR2 YFSETQ. CDR3 size: 14 residues. The CDR3 region has the DNA TGCGCCAGCAGCTTCGGGACTAGAGGGAATGAGCAGTTCTTC. Amino acid sequence: CASSFGTRGNEQFF.

This clonotype was observed a handful of times. The chain has TRBV5-1 and TRBJ2-5; D is possibly TRBD1 (6 bases). This CDR3 comprises 15 residues. Between the trimmed V and J ends, which lost 4 bases and 1 base, there was a span of 14 bases. Germline values: CDR1 SGHRS, CDR2 YFSETQ. The CDR3 region is CASSLPGRGQETQYF. Written as DNA, the CDR3 is TGCGCCAGCAGCCTACCGGGCAGGGGCCAAGAGACCCAGTACTTC.

This clonotype was picked up a small number of times. The chain carries TRBV7-9 and TRBJ2-7; possible D gene TRBD1, 5 bases. Looked up from germline, CDR1 is SEHNR and CDR2 is FQNEAQ (reference sequence). V lost 1 base and J 4 bases, leaving 17 bases between the germline ends. This CDR3 is built from 16 residues. DNA for the CDR3: TGTGCCAGCAGCTTAGGCAACCGACAGAGTCCATACGAGCAGTACTTC. It codes for CASSLGNRQSPYEQYF.